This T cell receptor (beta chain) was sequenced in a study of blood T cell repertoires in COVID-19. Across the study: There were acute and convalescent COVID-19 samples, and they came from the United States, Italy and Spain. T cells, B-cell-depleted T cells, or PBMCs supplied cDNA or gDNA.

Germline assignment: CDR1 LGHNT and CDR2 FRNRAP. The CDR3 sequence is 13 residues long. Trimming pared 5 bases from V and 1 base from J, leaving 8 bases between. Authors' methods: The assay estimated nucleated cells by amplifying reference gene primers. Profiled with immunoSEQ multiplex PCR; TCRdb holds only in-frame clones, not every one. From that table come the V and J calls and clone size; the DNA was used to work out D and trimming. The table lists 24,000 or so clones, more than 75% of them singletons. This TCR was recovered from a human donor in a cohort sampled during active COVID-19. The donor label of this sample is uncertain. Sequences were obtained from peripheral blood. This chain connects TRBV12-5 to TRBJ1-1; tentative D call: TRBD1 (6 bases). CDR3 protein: CASGIQGNTEAFF. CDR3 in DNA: TGTGCTAGTGGTATACAGGGGAACACTGAAGCTTTCTTT.